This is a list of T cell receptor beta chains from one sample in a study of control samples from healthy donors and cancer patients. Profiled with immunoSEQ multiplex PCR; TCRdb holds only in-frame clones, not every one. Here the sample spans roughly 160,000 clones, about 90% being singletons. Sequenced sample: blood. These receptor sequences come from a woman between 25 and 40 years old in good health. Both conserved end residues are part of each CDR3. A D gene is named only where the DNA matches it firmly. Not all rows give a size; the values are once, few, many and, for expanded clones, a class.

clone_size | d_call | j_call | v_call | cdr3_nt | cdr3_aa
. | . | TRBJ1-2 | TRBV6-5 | TGTGCCAGCAGAGAGGGAATCTATGGCTACACCTTC | CASREGIYGYTF
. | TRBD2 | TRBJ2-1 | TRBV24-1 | TGTGCCACCAGTGATCTTAGCGGGGGGGCCCACAATGAGCAGTTCTTC | CATSDLSGGAHNEQFF
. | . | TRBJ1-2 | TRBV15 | TGTGCCACCAGCAGAGATCTTTCGGCAACTAACTATGGCTACACCTTC | CATSRDLSATNYGYTF
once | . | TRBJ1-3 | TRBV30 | TGTGCCTGGAGTGTACCCGGAAGTCCTGGAAACACCATATATTTT | CAWSVPGSPGNTIYF
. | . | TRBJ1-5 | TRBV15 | TGTGCCACCAGCATTCAGTTCCGGGACGTTCTTCAGCCCCAGCATTTT | CATSIQFRDVLQPQHF
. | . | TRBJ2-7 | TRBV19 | TGTGCCAGTAGGGCCAGCTGGGGAGCCTCCTACGAGCAGTACTTC | CASRASWGASYEQYF
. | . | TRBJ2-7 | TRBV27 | TGTGCCAGCAGTTCTGGCGGGAAGGGGTCCTACGAGCAGTACTTC | CASSSGGKGSYEQYF
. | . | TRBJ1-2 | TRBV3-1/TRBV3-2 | TGTGCCAGCAGCCAAGGCGCCAGACCTAACTATGGCTACACCTTC | CASSQGARPNYGYTF
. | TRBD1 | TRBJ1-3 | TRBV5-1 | TGCGCCAGCAGCTTAAGAGGGGGCGGTGGAAACACCATATATTTT | CASSLRGGGGNTIYF
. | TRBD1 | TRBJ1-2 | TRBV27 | TGTGCCAGCAGTTTAGGCCAGGGGGCTTGGGGCTACACCTTC | CASSLGQGAWGYTF
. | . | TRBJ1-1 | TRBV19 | TGTGCCAGTACTCTCTCAGACAGGTCCGCTTTCTTT | CASTLSDRSAFF
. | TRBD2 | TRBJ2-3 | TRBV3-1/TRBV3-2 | TGTGCCAGCAGGATAACAAGCGGGGGGGCAACAGATACGCAGTATTTT | CASRITSGGATDTQYF
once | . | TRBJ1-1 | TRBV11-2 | TGTGCCAGCAGCATTCTAGCAGAAGCTTTCTTT | CASSILAEAFF
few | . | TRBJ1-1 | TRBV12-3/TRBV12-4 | TGTGCCAGCAGCCGCAGTGAAAGCACTGAAGCTTTCTTT | CASSRSESTEAFF
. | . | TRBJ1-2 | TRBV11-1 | TGTGCCAGCAGCATCGGACAGCCGCCCTATGGCTACACCTTC | CASSIGQPPYGYTF
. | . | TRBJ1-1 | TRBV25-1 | TGTGCCAGCAGTGAGAACAGGGACGTTGAAGCTTTCTTT | CASSENRDVEAFF
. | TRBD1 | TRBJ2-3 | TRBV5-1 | TGCGCCAGCAGACAAGTCCGGGACAGTCGCACAGATACGCAGTATTTT | CASRQVRDSRTDTQYF
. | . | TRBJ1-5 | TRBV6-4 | TGTGCCAGCAGTGACTTATGGGCGGGTGTATGCAATCAGCCCCAGCATTTT | CASSDLWAGVCNQPQHF
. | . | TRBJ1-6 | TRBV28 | TGTGCCAGCAGGGGCTTGGGGAAAGGAAATTCACCCCTCCACTTT | CASRGLGKGNSPLHF
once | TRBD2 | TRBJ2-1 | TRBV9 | TGTGCCAGCAGCCCGCCTAGCGGGGGGGCAGCGAATGAGCAGTTCTTC | CASSPPSGGAANEQFF
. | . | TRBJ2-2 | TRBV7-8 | TGTGCTAGTCGCCTAGGGGTTACGACCGGGGAGCTGTTTTTT | CASRLGVTTGELFF
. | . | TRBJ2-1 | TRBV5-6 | TGTGCCAGCAGCTCGCGAGGGTTCAATGAGCAGTTCTTC | CASSSRGFNEQFF